The present T cell receptor beta chain was sequenced within a study of CD8+ T cells in alopecia areata. Study context: Treated patients swallowed 5 to 10 mg of oral tofacitinib twice daily. Study-level results: Scalp specimens additionally yield sequences from normal skin's resident alphabeta T cells. Clonality in lesional scalp, especially alopecia totalis/universalis, exceeded that of normal scalp.

Looked up from germline, CDR1 is SGHDT and CDR2 is YYEEEE. The CDR3 length is 14 residues. As to this clone: What it binds is not known.

The sequencing template was cDNA reverse transcribed from extracted RNA. Some clones are missing from TCRdb's copy, which holds only in-frame ones; the method was immunoSEQ multiplex PCR. Among fewer than 200,000 clones, around three fifths were seen once, and the ten largest hold about 14%. The chain is built from TRBV5-6 and TRBJ2-5, with D tentatively TRBD1 (5 bases). The J call may be mistaken, given a closer DNA end match to TRBJ2-7. This sequence originates from a human donor with alopecia areata. Source: CD4+ T cells sorted from blood, taken at week 0. CDR3 sequence: CASSFTGLSYEQYF. The CDR3 coding sequence is TGTGCCAGCAGCTTCACAGGTTTATCCTACGAGCAGTACTTC.